These 32 T cell receptor beta chains were all obtained from the same sample, sequenced in a study of blood T cells in healthy people across ages. Alongside a J-beta primer mix, a sample-barcoded 5' primer served in a second PCR lasting about 7 to 11 cycles. TCRdb analysed the 5' RACE reads with MiXCR anew, one entry per CDR3 protein. In the table there are approximately 800,000 distinct CDR3 sequences, 35% to 40% of which are singletons. Sequenced: blood. The receptors were sampled from a man aged 18 to 30 in good health.

In this sample, this clonotype turned up many times. The chain combines TRBV12-3 or TRBV12-4 with TRBJ1-2; 9 bases fit TRBD1. This CDR3 contains 16 residues. J lost 2 bases, V lost 6 bases, and 10 bases had no gene match. CDR3 amino acids: CASSHLRGQGNYGYTF. DNA of the CDR3: TGTGCCAGCAGCCACCTCCGTGGACAGGGGAACTATGGCTACACCTTC.

This clonotype was detected ten times or more. This rearrangement joins TRBV29-1 to TRBJ2-7; D remains unclear. V was trimmed by 2 bases and J by 2 bases, leaving 10 bases between them. Germline V CDR1 and CDR2: SQVTM, ANQGSEA. The CDR3 has 13 amino acids. CDR3 sequence reads: CSVEFDTPYEQYF. CDR3 in DNA: TGCAGCGTTGAATTCGACACCCCCTACGAGCAGTACTTC.

The V and J genes are TRBV4-2 and TRBJ2-1; a weak D match, TRBD2 (5 bases). The germline gives CDR1 LGHNA, CDR2 YNFKEQ. Trimming removed 0 bases at V and 9 bases at J, with 18 bases between. The CDR3 runs to 16 residues. This chain's CDR3 is CASSQDPGTTPLEQFF. In DNA form, the CDR3 reads TGTGCCAGCAGCCAAGATCCGGGAACAACCCCGCTTGAGCAGTTCTTC.

This clonotype showed up just a few times. The rearrangement links TRBV20-1 to TRBJ2-1; 14 bases map to TRBD2. The J call may be mistaken, given a closer DNA end match to TRBJ2-7. The CDR3 length is 18 residues. Germline CDR1 and CDR2: DFQATT and SNEGSKA (reference sequence). CDR3 protein: CSAHGLAGGPSSYNEQYF. As DNA, the CDR3 is TGCAGTGCCCACGGACTAGCGGGGGGCCCGAGCTCCTACAATGAGCAGTACTTC.

V and J are TRBV5-1 and TRBJ2-5; 8 bases map to TRBD1. With 10 bases clipped from V and 11 bases from J, the junction kept 19 bases outside the gene matches. Germline V gives CDR1 SGHRS, CDR2 YFSETQ. The CDR3 extends over 14 amino acids. The CDR3 here is CASHRDRHYNEQYF. The CDR3 DNA sequence: TGCGCCTCCCACCGGGACAGGCACTACAATGAGCAGTACTTC.

The count of this clonotype is one. A read error may be the cause here, since a much bigger clone is one base away. The rearrangement uses TRBV19 and TRBJ1-2; D gene ambiguous. There are 13 residues in the CDR3. Trimming took off 6 bases at V and 7 bases at J, with 15 bases between the two ends. Germline lookup yields CDR1 LNHDA and CDR2 SQIVND (reference sequence). The CDR3 nucleotides are TGTGCCAGTAGAAATGACGGGAATCCTGGCTACACCTTC. Translated, it gives CASRNDGNPGYTF.

The rearrangement links TRBV12-3 or TRBV12-4 to TRBJ2-3; weak D call: TRBD2 (5 bases). The length of the CDR3 is 16 residues. The ends were cut back, 1 base at V and 11 bases at J, with 22 bases in the middle. CDR3 sequence reads: CASSLGFGVRADVQYF. Here the CDR3 DNA reads TGTGCCAGCAGTTTAGGGTTTGGGGTGCGGGCAGATGTGCAGTATTTT.

This clonotype occurred a few times. The DNA of the CDR3 is TGTGCCAGCTCACCAAGAGGCTTTCAGGGGAGGGAGCAGTACTTC. It is translated as CASSPRGFQGREQYF. The chain employs TRBV18 and TRBJ2-7; either TRBD1 or TRBD2 may supply D (6 bases each). Between the trimmed V and J ends, which lost 2 bases and 7 bases, there was a span of 18 bases. Germline CDR1 and CDR2: KGHSH and LQKENI. The CDR3 is 15 amino acids.

For the CDR3, the DNA is TGCAGTGCTACCCCGTTCGACGAGACCCAGTACTTC. Amino acid sequence: CSATPFDETQYF. This chain uses TRBV20-1 with TRBJ2-5, with no clear D. The CDR3 sequence is 12 residues long. V lost 4 bases to trimming and J lost 5 bases, with 11 bases between them. Looked up from germline, CDR1 is DFQATT and CDR2 is SNEGSKA (reference sequence).

This chain uses TRBV20-1 with TRBJ2-1; D not resolved. V was trimmed by 4 bases and J by 6 bases, leaving 16 bases between them. Germline V gives CDR1 DFQATT, CDR2 SNEGSKA (reference sequence). There are 14 residues in the CDR3. The CDR3 region has the DNA TGCAGTGCTACCAGAACCTCCAACCGCAATGAGCAGTTCTTC. Translating gives CSATRTSNRNEQFF.

This clonotype showed up just a few times. It may be a read error: a sequence one base away is much more abundant. The rearrangement uses TRBV12-3 or TRBV12-4 and TRBJ1-2; 9 nucleotides align to TRBD1. CDR3 length equals 13 residues. V dropped 2 bases and J dropped 6; count of bases not matched to a gene: 1. CDR3 residues: CASSLTGGNGYTF. The CDR3 nucleotides are TGTGCCAGCAGTTTAACAGGGGGCAATGGCTACACCTTC.

This clonotype was detected only a few times. The gene calls are TRBV12-3 or TRBV12-4 and TRBJ2-7; maybe TRBD2 (5 bases). The CDR3 is 13 amino acids. The V end was cut by 3 bases, the J end by 7 bases, with 13 bases between. The CDR3 DNA sequence: TGTGCCAGCAGTTTGGGGAGAGCGGATGAGCAGTACTTC. Protein sequence: CASSLGRADEQYF.

This clonotype has a count of ten or more. The rearrangement joins TRBV5-1 to TRBJ2-1; 8 nucleotides align to TRBD1. J gave up 8 bases and V 7 bases, and 5 bases lay outside the gene matches. The CDR3 loop spans 12 amino acids. Germline values: CDR1 SGHRS, CDR2 YFSETQ. DNA for the CDR3: TGCGCCAGCCGACAGGGGCAGGATGAGCAGTTCTTC. It yields the protein CASRQGQDEQFF. Drawing the rest from reference TRBV5-1 and TRBJ2-1, the complete variable domain is KAGVTQTPRYLIKTRGQQVTLSCSPISGHRSVSWYQQTPGQGLQFLFEYFSETQRNKGNFPGRFSGRQFSNSRSEMNVSTLELGDSALYLCASRQGQDEQFFGPGTRLTVL.

This clonotype was counted a single time. A much larger clone is a single base away; this may be a read error. This sequence joins TRBV5-1 and TRBJ2-5, with D possibly matching TRBD2 (6 bases). The CDR3 consists of 15 residues. The germline V and J ends were trimmed by 5 bases and 11 bases, with 25 bases remaining between them. Germline assignment: CDR1 SGHRS and CDR2 YFSETQ. The CDR3 loop is CASRRLVGDPNEQYF. The CDR3 DNA follows: TGCGCCAGCAGGAGACTAGTAGGGGATCCCAATGAGCAGTACTTC.

The chain is built from TRBV14 and TRBJ2-1; 13 nucleotides align to TRBD2. This CDR3 has 15 residues. V shed 3 bases, J shed 5 bases, and the junction held 1 base outside the gene matches. CDR1 and CDR2 (germline): SGHDN, FVKESK. DNA of the CDR3: TGTGCCAGCAGCCACGGGACTAGCGGGGACAATGAGCAGTTCTTC. Encoded protein: CASSHGTSGDNEQFF. Drawing the rest from reference TRBV14 and TRBJ2-1, the complete variable domain is EAGVTQFPSHSVIEKGQTVTLRCDPISGHDNLYWYRRVMGKEIKFLLHFVKESKQDESGMPNNRFLAERTGGTYSTLKVQPAELEDSGVYFCASSHGTSGDNEQFFGPGTRLTVL.

The J gene is TRBJ1-3, the V gene TRBV6-1; D call uncertain. This CDR3 is 14 amino acids long. CDR1 is MNHNS and CDR2 is SASEGT in the germline V gene. V shed 4 bases and J shed 9 bases, with 16 bases lying between them. CDR3 sequence reads: CASSASGPATTIYF. DNA of the CDR3: TGTGCCAGCAGTGCCTCGGGTCCCGCTACCACCATATATTTT.

This chain connects TRBV19 to TRBJ2-7; D possibly matches TRBD1 or TRBD2 (5 bases each). The CDR3 spans 14 residues. V lost 7 bases and J lost 1, with 14 bases in between. CDR1 is LNHDA and CDR2 is SQIVND in the germline V gene (reference sequence). The CDR3 is CASNTGTGSYEQYF. CDR3 nucleotide sequence: TGTGCCAGTAATACGGGGACGGGGTCCTACGAGCAGTACTTC.

This clonotype has at least ten counts. The chain is built from TRBV6-1 and TRBJ2-1; 7 bases line up with TRBD1. The CDR3 runs to 14 residues. J was trimmed by 8 bases and V by 1 base; bases with no gene match: 5. Germline values: CDR1 MNHNS, CDR2 SASEGT. CDR3 sequence reads: CASSEGQGRYEQFF. CDR3 bases: TGTGCCAGCAGTGAAGGACAGGGAAGGTATGAGCAGTTCTTC.

The chain has TRBV6-1 and TRBJ1-1, with D perhaps TRBD1 (5 bases). Germline V lookup: CDR1 MNHNS, CDR2 SASEGT. Trimming cost V 2 bases and J 4 bases, with 17 bases left between them. This CDR3 region has 16 residues. CDR3 bases: TGTGCCAGCAGTGAATTGGGCAGGGTACGGGGCACTGAAGCTTTCTTT. Amino acids: CASSELGRVRGTEAFF.

This clonotype was picked up a small number of times. The junction does not match germline at one end; this may be a read error. This chain links TRBV10-3 with TRBJ1-1; 8 bases are shared with TRBD1. The CDR3 is 18 amino acids. CDR1 and CDR2 (germline): ENHRY, SYGVKD. CDR3 in DNA: TGCGCCATCAGTGGACTGAGACAGGGGCCACGGACGAACACTGAAGCTTTCTTT. Translation gives CAISGLRQGPRTNTEAFF.

Comments on this clonotype: One end of the junction is discordant with germline, which a read error may explain. The chain links TRBV11-1 to TRBJ2-3; maybe TRBD1 (5 bases). This CDR3 spans 12 amino acids. The V gene's germline CDR1 is SGHAT and CDR2 FQDESV (reference sequence). The CDR3 sequence is CASRHFTGTQYF. The CDR3 coding sequence is TGTGCCAGCAGACATTTCACAGGTACGCAGTATTTT.

This clonotype showed up just a few times. CDR3 sequence (DNA): TGTGCCAGCAGCTACGTTCCGGGACACAACCGAATGGGGGGCTACACCTTC. It yields the protein CASSYVPGHNRMGGYTF. This chain uses TRBV27 with TRBJ1-2, with D maybe TRBD1 (6 bases). Trimming cost V 6 bases and J 8 bases, with 28 bases left between them. Germline values: CDR1 MNHEY, CDR2 SMNVEV (reference sequence). The CDR3 is 17 amino acids.

As to this clonotype: This may be a read error, as it is one base from a much larger clone. The V gene is TRBV10-3, the J gene TRBJ2-3, with 7 bases matching TRBD2. CDR1 and CDR2 from the germline V gene are ENHRY and SYGVKD. V shed 7 bases and J 5 bases; nucleotides not matched to a gene: 18. The CDR3 loop spans 17 amino acids. DNA for the CDR3: TGTGCCATCACCACCAAAGCCGGGACTACAGAGGGAGATACGCAGTATTTT. Translation: CAITTKAGTTEGDTQYF.

The rearrangement links TRBV6-5 to TRBJ2-1, with TRBD2 as a possible D gene (5 bases). The end of the DNA aligns better with TRBJ2-7, so the J call may be wrong. The CDR3 is 12 amino acids. Germline V lookup: CDR1 MNHEY, CDR2 SVGAGI. The CDR3 loop is CASMKRYNEQYF. DNA for the CDR3: TGTGCCAGCATGAAGCGGTACAATGAGCAGTACTTC.

V is TRBV6-1 and J is TRBJ1-4; possible D gene TRBD1, 6 bases. The CDR3 runs to 15 residues. V lost 0 bases and J 7 bases, leaving 12 bases between the germline ends. Germline V gives CDR1 MNHNS, CDR2 SASEGT. CDR3 nucleotide sequence: TGTGCCAGCAGTGAAGCCGGGGGGGGCAGTGAAAAACTGTTTTTT. It codes for CASSEAGGGSEKLFF.

This rearrangement joins TRBV5-6 to TRBJ2-3, with D possibly called TRBD1 or TRBD2 (5 bases each). This CDR3 has 15 residues. Germline V gene lookup returns CDR1 SGHDT and CDR2 YYEEEE. Trimming took 2 bases from V and 1 from J, leaving 11 bases between them. CDR3: CASSFGAVGTDTQYF. DNA for the CDR3: TGTGCCAGCAGCTTCGGGGCAGTGGGCACAGATACGCAGTATTTT. The full variable domain, completed using reference TRBV5-6 and TRBJ2-3, is DAGVTQSPTHLIKTRGQQVTLRCSPKSGHDTVSWYQQALGQGPQFIFQYYEEEERQRGNFPDRFSGHQFPNYSSELNVNALLLGDSALYLCASSFGAVGTDTQYFGPGTRLTVL.

This chain joins TRBV20-1 and TRBJ1-5; D unresolved. Per the germline V gene, CDR1 is DFQATT and CDR2 is SNEGSKA (reference sequence). With 5 bases removed from V and 2 bases from J, the gap between germline ends came to 16 bases. CDR3 size: 15 residues. The DNA of the CDR3 is TGCAGTGCTGACTCCGGAAGGGTGGGCAATCAGCCCCAGCATTTT. Its translation: CSADSGRVGNQPQHF.

The genes are TRBV6-5 and TRBJ2-1; D call uncertain. CDR3 size: 15 residues. The V and J ends lost 4 bases and 0 bases respectively, with 10 bases between them. CDR1 and CDR2 (germline): MNHEY, SVGAGI. The CDR3 protein is CASSFSASSYNEQFF. CDR3 DNA sequence: TGTGCCAGCAGTTTTTCTGCTTCCTCCTACAATGAGCAGTTCTTC.

A few counts support this clonotype. The chain has TRBV6-2 or TRBV6-3 and TRBJ1-5; D not certain. This CDR3 has 13 residues. V was clipped by 6 bases and J by 4 bases, with 10 bases between them. The germline V gene encodes CDR1 MNHEY and CDR2 SVGEGT. This CDR3 is CASSQRANQPQHF. CDR3 DNA: TGTGCCAGCAGCCAGCGGGCTAATCAGCCCCAGCATTTT.

The chain couples TRBV5-1 to TRBJ2-5; no firm D call. V shed 2 bases and J shed 0 bases, with 5 bases lying between them. This CDR3 comprises 13 residues. CDR1 SGHRS and CDR2 YFSETQ come from the germline V gene. CDR3 nucleotide sequence: TGCGCCAGCAGCTTTAAGCACCAAGAGACCCAGTACTTC. Translated: CASSFKHQETQYF. Full variable domain (outside the CDR3, taken from reference TRBV5-1 and TRBJ2-5): KAGVTQTPRYLIKTRGQQVTLSCSPISGHRSVSWYQQTPGQGLQFLFEYFSETQRNKGNFPGRFSGRQFSNSRSEMNVSTLELGDSALYLCASSFKHQETQYFGPGTRLLVL.

With respect to this clonotype: Just one base apart from a much larger clone, this may be a read error. This chain joins TRBV27 and TRBJ2-7; maybe TRBD1 (5 bases). This CDR3 is 14 amino acids long. Germline V lookup: CDR1 MNHEY, CDR2 SMNVEV (reference sequence). The DNA for the CDR3 is TGTGCCGGCAGTTTATCTGGGGCCGTCGGAGAGCAGTACTTC. It translates to CAGSLSGAVGEQYF.

This clonotype was counted ten times or more. The rearrangement joins TRBV27 to TRBJ1-1, with a possible D match to TRBD1 (6 bases). Germline values: CDR1 MNHEY, CDR2 SMNVEV (reference sequence). The CDR3 has 13 amino acids. Trimming pared 6 bases from V and 4 bases from J, leaving 12 bases between. For the CDR3, the DNA is TGTGCCAGCAGCCCTACAGGGTTCACTGAAGCTTTCTTT. It translates to CASSPTGFTEAFF.